Below are 30 T cell receptor beta chains sequenced from a single sample in a study of T cell responses to AZD1222 COVID-19 vaccine. Only in-frame clones appear in the TCRdb table, and some are missing; sequencing was by immunoSEQ multiplex PCR. The sample has roughly 180,000 clones; approximately 91% are singletons. The sample in question was peripheral blood, obtained on day 0 of AZD1222 vaccination. Every receptor here comes from an adult in good health.

The chain couples TRBV30 to TRBJ2-5, with TRBD2 matching 7 bases. J was trimmed by 1 base and V by 4 bases; bases with no gene match: 12. The CDR3 is 16 amino acids. Germline CDR1 GTSNPN, CDR2 SVGIG (reference sequence). The CDR3, as DNA: TGTGCCTGGATCCCCCGGGCTAGCGGTGCCCAAGAGACCCAGTACTTC. Protein sequence: CAWIPRASGAQETQYF.

J is TRBJ2-3 and V is TRBV6-5; 12 bases fit TRBD2. J lost 8 bases, V lost 8 bases, and 5 bases had no gene match. This CDR3 has 13 amino acids. Germline-derived CDR1 and CDR2 are MNHEY and SVGAGI. CDR3 sequence (DNA): TGTGCCAGCTCTAGCGGGGGGGCCCTTACGCAGTATTTT. The encoded protein is CASSSGGALTQYF.

This clone was picked up a small number of times. This chain joins TRBV5-4 and TRBJ2-2, with D perhaps matching TRBD1 (7 bases). The germline V gene has CDR1 SGHNT and CDR2 YYREEE (reference sequence). The germline V and J ends were trimmed by 4 bases and 1 base, with 14 bases remaining between them. This CDR3 is 16 amino acids long. CDR3 nucleotide sequence: TGTGCCAGCAGCCCTCCCCAGGGGGGGAACACCGGGGAGCTGTTTTTT. This codes for CASSPPQGGNTGELFF.

This chain uses TRBV6-5 with TRBJ2-7, with D maybe TRBD1 (6 bases). V was pared by 6 bases and J by 4 bases, with 10 bases between. CDR1 is MNHEY, CDR2 SVGAGI, per germline. The CDR3 has 12 residues. For the CDR3, the DNA is TGTGCCAGCAGCCCGAGGGGGTACGAGCAGTACTTC. It translates to CASSPRGYEQYF.

V and J are TRBV1 and TRBJ1-2; the table's D call, TRBD1, has no DNA check behind it. TRBV1 is labeled a pseudogene. The length of the CDR3 is 16 residues. CDR3 DNA sequence: TGCACCAGCAGCCCTTCAGCTGGACAGCCAGACAATGGCTACACCTTC. It encodes CTSSPSAGQPDNGYTF.

V gene TRBV19 combines with J gene TRBJ2-6, with a possible D match to TRBD1 (6 bases). The V end was cut by 6 bases, the J end by 2 bases, with 11 bases between. CDR1 LNHDA and CDR2 SQIVND come from the germline V gene (reference sequence). The CDR3 length is 15 residues. The CDR3 loop reads CASSEQGPGANVLTF. The CDR3 bases are TGTGCCAGTAGCGAACAGGGACCTGGGGCCAACGTCCTGACTTTC.

This clone has a single count. The chain combines TRBV28 with TRBJ1-5; maybe TRBD1 (6 bases). The CDR3 has 17 amino acids. The V end lost 3 bases, the J end lost 5 bases, and 20 bases lay between the germline ends. CDR1 and CDR2 from the germline V gene are MDHEN and SYDVKM. The CDR3 sequence: CASSFPSLDRVYQPQHF. CDR3 in DNA: TGTGCCAGCAGTTTTCCCTCCTTGGACAGAGTATATCAGCCCCAGCATTTT. The variable domain in full, with the rest retrieved from reference TRBV28 and TRBJ1-5, is DVKVTQSSRYLVKRTGEKVFLECVQDMDHENMFWYRQDPGLGLRLIYFSYDVKMKEKGDIPEGYSVSREKKERFSLILESASTNQTSMYLCASSFPSLDRVYQPQHFGDGTRLSIL.

The chain employs TRBV6-2 or TRBV6-3 and TRBJ1-2; no clear D gene. Germline values: CDR1 MNHEY, CDR2 SVGEGT. Trimming left V 0 bases short and J 4 bases short, with 12 bases between. The CDR3 runs 15 residues. As DNA, the CDR3 is TGTGCCAGCAGTTACTCGAGTAGCGGGTCCTATGGCTACACCTTC. As protein: CASSYSSSGSYGYTF.

This clone was observed once. The chain combines TRBV9 with TRBJ2-7; no firm D call. Trimming removed 3 bases at V and 7 bases at J, with 14 bases between. In germline, CDR1 is SGDLS, CDR2 YYNGEE. The CDR3 contains 13 residues. The DNA for the CDR3 is TGTGCCAGCAGCGCGGGCACCCAAAAAGAGCAGTACTTC. Translation gives CASSAGTQKEQYF. The whole variable domain, filled in from reference TRBV9 and TRBJ2-7, reads DSGVTQTPKHLITATGQRVTLRCSPRSGDLSVYWYQQSLDQGLQFLIQYYNGEERAKGNILERFSAQQFPDLHSELNLSSLELGDSALYFCASSAGTQKEQYFGPGTRLTVT.

The V call is TRBV29-1, the J call TRBJ1-1; D is uncertain. Trimming left V 2 bases short and J 8 bases short, with 18 bases between. Germline lookup yields CDR1 SQVTM and CDR2 ANQGSEA. The CDR3 is made up of 14 amino acids. The CDR3 here is CSVELAVGSKEAFF. CDR3 nucleotide sequence: TGCAGCGTTGAACTTGCGGTTGGTTCCAAGGAAGCTTTCTTT. Filled out from reference TRBV29-1 and TRBJ1-1, the complete variable domain reads SAVISQKPSRDICQRGTSLTIQCQVDSQVTMMFWYRQQPGQSLTLIATANQGSEATYESGFVIDKFPISRPNLTFSTLTVSNMSPEDSSIYLCSVELAVGSKEAFFGQGTRLTVV.

The V and J genes are TRBV27 and TRBJ1-1; perhaps TRBD1 as D (6 bases). Deletions cut 3 bases from V and 3 bases from J, with 14 bases between. Germline CDR1 reads MNHEY; CDR2 reads SMNVEV (reference sequence). The CDR3 runs to 15 residues. Here the CDR3 reads CASSFKPHRDTEAFF. The CDR3 coding sequence is TGTGCCAGCAGTTTTAAACCCCACAGGGACACTGAAGCTTTCTTT.

This clone showed up just once. V is TRBV20-1 and J is TRBJ1-2; 7 bases are shared with TRBD1. The V segment lost 3 bases and the J segment 6 bases; nucleotides outside the gene matches: 13. Looked up from germline, CDR1 is DFQATT and CDR2 is SNEGSKA (reference sequence). The CDR3 runs to 15 residues. The CDR3 loop is CSASLPGQSRDGYTF. In DNA form, the CDR3 reads TGCAGTGCTAGTCTTCCGGGACAGTCAAGGGATGGCTACACCTTC.

CDR3 nucleotide sequence: TGTGCCAGCAGCCAAGACACCAATCAGCCCCAGCATTTT. Residues: CASSQDTNQPQHF. The chain joins TRBV3-1 (or the pseudogene TRBV3-2) to TRBJ1-5, with D unclear. CDR1 is LGHDT, CDR2 YNNKEL, per germline (reference sequence). This CDR3 region has 13 residues. V was clipped by 0 bases and J by 3 bases, with 3 bases between them.

V usage is TRBV10-3 and J usage is TRBJ2-3; TRBD2 agrees at 12 bases. J lost 0 bases, V lost 2 bases, and 9 bases had no gene match. This CDR3 spans 19 amino acids. CDR1 and CDR2 from the germline V gene are ENHRY and SYGVKD. CDR3 region: CAISEGLAGRYTSTDTQYF. The CDR3 DNA reads TGTGCCATCAGTGAGGGACTAGCGGGGCGTTATACTAGCACAGATACGCAGTATTTT.

The J gene is TRBJ2-7, the V gene TRBV28, with no clear D. CDR1 is MDHEN, CDR2 SYDVKM, per germline. The V gene lost 2 bases and the J gene lost 2 bases, with 13 bases spanning the gap. The CDR3 runs 15 residues. CDR3 nucleotide sequence: TGTGCCAGCAGTTTAAGGTCCAGGAACACCTACGAGCAGTACTTC. Translated: CASSLRSRNTYEQYF.

This chain links TRBV28 with TRBJ2-7; TRBD2 matches at 8 bases. CDR1 is MDHEN and CDR2 is SYDVKM in the germline V gene. The CDR3 totals 14 residues. The V gene end was trimmed by 6 bases and the J gene end by 2 bases; junction bases not matched to a gene: 6. The CDR3 spells CASSRAGAPYEQYF. The CDR3 nucleotides are TGTGCCAGCAGCCGAGCGGGGGCTCCCTACGAGCAGTACTTC. Full variable domain (remainder filled in from reference TRBV28 and TRBJ2-7): DVKVTQSSRYLVKRTGEKVFLECVQDMDHENMFWYRQDPGLGLRLIYFSYDVKMKEKGDIPEGYSVSREKKERFSLILESASTNQTSMYLCASSRAGAPYEQYFGPGTRLTVT.

The chain employs TRBV29-1 and TRBJ1-2, with D uncertain. CDR1 is SQVTM, CDR2 ANQGSEA, per germline. This CDR3 spans 13 amino acids. Between the trimmed V and J ends, which lost 3 bases and 7 bases, there was a span of 15 bases. For the CDR3, the DNA is TGCAGCGTTGAGCGGGGTTCATCTACTGGCTACACCTTC. Protein sequence: CSVERGSSTGYTF.

The sample holds a few counts of this clone. J is TRBJ1-6 and V is TRBV7-8, with D uncertain. Trimming removed 4 bases at V and 0 bases at J, with 13 bases between. Germline lookup yields CDR1 SGHVS and CDR2 FQNEAQ. This CDR3 has 17 residues. The CDR3 DNA is TGTGCCAGCAGCTCGGCAGTAGGGAGCTCCTATAATTCACCCCTCCACTTT. Protein sequence: CASSSAVGSSYNSPLHF.

The chain is built from TRBV7-8 and TRBJ2-3; 10 bases agree with TRBD2. The germline gives CDR1 SGHVS, CDR2 FQNEAQ. The ends lost 1 base at V and 1 base at J; junction bases unmatched: 2. The CDR3 runs 16 residues. CDR3 nucleotide sequence: TGTGCCAGCAGCTTAGTAACTAGCGGGGGCACAGATACGCAGTATTTT. Protein sequence: CASSLVTSGGTDTQYF. Supplemented by reference TRBV7-8 and TRBJ2-3, the full variable domain reads GAGVSQSPRYKVAKRGQDVALRCDPISGHVSLFWYQQALGQGPEFLTYFQNEAQLDKSGLPSDRFFAERPEGSVSTLKIQRTQQEDSAVYLCASSLVTSGGTDTQYFGPGTRLTVL.

The chain uses TRBV18 and TRBJ2-7; 7 bases map to TRBD1. CDR1 and CDR2 from the germline V gene are KGHSH and LQKENI. CDR3 length equals 15 residues. After removal of 4 bases from V and 2 bases from J, the junction contained 8 bases not matched to a gene. CDR3 protein: CASSLGTEGPYEQYF. The DNA of the CDR3 is TGTGCCAGCTCACTCGGGACAGAAGGACCCTACGAGCAGTACTTC.

The rearrangement links TRBV5-4 to TRBJ1-2; maybe TRBD1 (5 bases). Germline values: CDR1 SGHNT, CDR2 YYREEE (reference sequence). Trimming shortened V by 4 bases and J by 2 bases, and 9 bases separated the two germline ends. This CDR3 comprises 13 residues. The CDR3 sequence: CASSRDGNYGYTF. Here the CDR3 DNA reads TGTGCCAGCAGCCGGGACGGAAACTATGGCTACACCTTC.

With respect to this clone: An end of the junction does not agree with germline; a read error may underlie this. The V gene is TRBV27, the J gene TRBJ1-1, with 9 nucleotides matching TRBD1. Germline CDR1 is MNHEY and CDR2 is SMNVEV (reference sequence). There are 15 residues in the CDR3. CDR3 loop: CDSRSPGTGINEAFF. Here the CDR3 DNA reads TGTGACAGCAGGAGTCCCGGGACAGGGATCAATGAAGCTTTCTTT.

The chain recombines TRBV7-2 with TRBJ1-5; 9 bases are a match to TRBD1. With 5 bases clipped from V and 3 bases from J, the junction kept 5 bases outside the gene matches. The CDR3 sequence is 15 residues long. CDR1 and CDR2 (germline): SGHTA, FQGNSA. CDR3 in amino acids: CASSNGDRDNQPQHF. The CDR3 DNA reads TGTGCCAGCAGCAACGGGGACAGGGACAATCAGCCCCAGCATTTT. The whole variable domain, filled in from reference TRBV7-2 and TRBJ1-5, reads GAGVSQSPSNKVTEKGKDVELRCDPISGHTALYWYRQSLGQGLEFLIYFQGNSAPDKSGLPSDRFSAERTGGSVSTLTIQRTQQEDSAVYLCASSNGDRDNQPQHFGDGTRLSIL.

This chain joins TRBV10-3 and TRBJ2-3; D gene ambiguous. Germline V gives CDR1 ENHRY, CDR2 SYGVKD. This CDR3 spans 15 amino acids. V was cut by 4 bases and J by 0 bases, with 11 bases left in between. CDR3 sequence (DNA): TGTGCCATCAGTGCCGTCTCCGGAAGCACAGATACGCAGTATTTT. This sequence encodes CAISAVSGSTDTQYF.

This chain links TRBV12-1 with TRBJ2-5; TRBD1 is the table's D call and was not checked against the DNA. TRBV12-1 is a documented pseudogene. This CDR3 is built from 16 residues. In DNA form, the CDR3 reads TGTGCCAGCAGTTTCAGACAGGGGTGGGAGGGAGAGACCCAGTACTTC. Its translation is CASSFRQGWEGETQYF.

The chain is built from TRBV28 and TRBJ2-3; 7 bases match TRBD2. The CDR3 sequence is 16 residues long. The V segment lost 3 bases and the J segment 1 base; nucleotides outside the gene matches: 7. Germline lookup yields CDR1 MDHEN and CDR2 SYDVKM. CDR3 coding DNA: TGTGCCAGCAGTTTCCCAAAAACTAGCGGCACAGATACGCAGTATTTT. Residues: CASSFPKTSGTDTQYF. The full variable domain, rest sourced from reference TRBV28 and TRBJ2-3, is DVKVTQSSRYLVKRTGEKVFLECVQDMDHENMFWYRQDPGLGLRLIYFSYDVKMKEKGDIPEGYSVSREKKERFSLILESASTNQTSMYLCASSFPKTSGTDTQYFGPGTRLTVL.

V usage is TRBV24-1 and J usage is TRBJ2-7; D perhaps matches TRBD1 (5 bases). Germline CDR1 KGHDR, CDR2 SFDVKD. Trimming removed 4 bases at V and 2 bases at J, with 17 bases between. The CDR3 has 16 amino acids. The CDR3 here is CATSDYDSLRTYEQYF. Written as DNA, the CDR3 is TGTGCCACCAGTGACTACGACAGCCTGAGGACCTACGAGCAGTACTTC.

The chain combines TRBV29-1 with TRBJ2-1, with D unresolved. Between the trimmed V and J ends, which lost 0 bases and 8 bases, there was a span of 11 bases. Germline CDR1 is SQVTM and CDR2 is ANQGSEA. This CDR3 spans 13 amino acids. The CDR3: CSVEDRRVYEQFF. The CDR3 DNA is TGCAGCGTTGAAGATCGAAGGGTATATGAGCAGTTCTTC.

The chain is built from TRBV28 and TRBJ1-2; D is uncertain. This CDR3 has 13 amino acids. Germline V gene data show CDR1 as MDHEN and CDR2 as SYDVKM. The V and J ends lost 2 bases and 2 bases respectively, with 6 bases between them. The CDR3 DNA follows: TGTGCCAGCAGTTTAGGCCGCAACTATGGCTACACCTTC. As protein: CASSLGRNYGYTF.

This chain uses TRBV28 with TRBJ1-5; D uncertain. Germline CDR1 and CDR2: MDHEN and SYDVKM. This CDR3 is 14 amino acids long. V was clipped by 10 bases and J by 9 bases, with 22 bases between them. The CDR3 DNA is TGTGCCACCAAGGGTGGAGGAGAGACCGGGCCCCAGCATTTT. Translation: CATKGGGETGPQHF. The full variable domain, its missing parts supplied by reference TRBV28 and TRBJ1-5, is DVKVTQSSRYLVKRTGEKVFLECVQDMDHENMFWYRQDPGLGLRLIYFSYDVKMKEKGDIPEGYSVSREKKERFSLILESASTNQTSMYLCATKGGGETGPQHFGDGTRLSIL.